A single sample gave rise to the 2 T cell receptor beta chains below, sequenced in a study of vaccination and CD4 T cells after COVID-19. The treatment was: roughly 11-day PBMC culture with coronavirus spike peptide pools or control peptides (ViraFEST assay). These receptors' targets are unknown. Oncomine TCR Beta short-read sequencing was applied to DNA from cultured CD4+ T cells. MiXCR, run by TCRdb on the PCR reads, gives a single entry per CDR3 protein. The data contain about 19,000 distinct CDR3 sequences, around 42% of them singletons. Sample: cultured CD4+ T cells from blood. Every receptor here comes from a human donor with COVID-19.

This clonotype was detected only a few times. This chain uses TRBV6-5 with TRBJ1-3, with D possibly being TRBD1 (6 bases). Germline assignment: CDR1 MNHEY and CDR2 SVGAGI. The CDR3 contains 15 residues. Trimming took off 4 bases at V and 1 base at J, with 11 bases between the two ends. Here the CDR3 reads CASSSPDSSGNTIYF. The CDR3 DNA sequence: TGTGCCAGCAGTTCCCCGGACAGTTCTGGAAACACCATATATTTT.

CDR3 residues: CASSQVTGGNQPQHF. The CDR3 bases are TGTGCCAGCAGCCAAGTAACAGGCGGGAATCAGCCCCAGCATTTT. The chain is built from TRBV3-1 and TRBJ1-5, with D perhaps matching TRBD1 (5 bases). V lost 1 base and J lost 4, with 11 bases in between. The CDR3 runs 15 residues. Germline CDR1 reads LGHDT; CDR2 reads YNNKEL (reference sequence).